These 28 T cell receptor beta chains came from one sample sequenced in a study of T cells in localized non-small cell lung cancer. Profiled with immunoSEQ multiplex PCR; TCRdb holds only in-frame clones, not every one. The table lists fewer than 40,000 clones, about four fifths of them singletons. Sequenced material: peripheral blood, taken before any cancer treatment. All receptors derive from a male donor at least 60 years old with stage II squamous cell lung carcinoma.

J is TRBJ2-1 and V is TRBV4-2; the match to TRBD2 covers 15 bases. J lost 3 bases, V lost 4 bases, and 7 bases had no gene match. Germline V gives CDR1 LGHNA, CDR2 YNFKEQ. The CDR3 sequence is 18 residues long. The CDR3: CASSPRTSGRVVYNEQFF. DNA for the CDR3: TGTGCCAGCAGCCCCCGGACTAGCGGGAGGGTTGTCTACAATGAGCAGTTCTTC.

This clone was observed once. The chain employs TRBV5-1 and TRBJ2-2; weak D call: TRBD1 (6 bases). Trimming removed 4 bases from V and 1 base from J, with 11 bases in between. This CDR3 region has 15 residues. Per the germline V gene, CDR1 is SGHRS and CDR2 is YFSETQ. This chain's CDR3 is CASSLDRRNTGELFF. The CDR3 nucleotides read TGCGCCAGCAGCCTAGACAGGCGGAACACCGGGGAGCTGTTTTTT.

The chain links TRBV19 to TRBJ2-6, with D possibly TRBD2 on 6 matching bases. Trimming removed 5 bases from V and 4 bases from J, with 12 bases in between. Germline V CDR1 and CDR2: LNHDA, SQIVND (reference sequence). The CDR3 spans 15 residues. DNA of the CDR3: TGTGCCAGTAGTTCGGAGGGGAGAGGGGCCAACGTCCTGACTTTC. This translates into CASSSEGRGANVLTF.

V usage is TRBV6-6 and J usage is TRBJ2-7; 7 bases are a match to TRBD2. The CDR3 loop spans 15 amino acids. V lost 0 bases to trimming and J lost 2 bases; unmatched junction nucleotides: 4. Germline V CDR1 and CDR2: MNHNY, SVGAGI (reference sequence). The CDR3 bases are TGTGCCAGCAGTTACTCGAGCGGGATTACCTACGAGCAGTACTTC. Protein: CASSYSSGITYEQYF.

This chain connects TRBV7-6 to TRBJ2-7; D is perhaps TRBD2 (5 bases). V lost 4 bases and J lost 5, with 18 bases in between. CDR1 SGHVS and CDR2 FNYEAQ come from the germline V gene. The CDR3 consists of 15 residues. The DNA for the CDR3 is TGTGCCAGCAGCTCACATTATCGGGATAGGGACGAGCAGTACTTC. Its translation: CASSSHYRDRDEQYF.

This clone was seen only a few times. The CDR3: CASSGLADTGELFF. The CDR3 region has the DNA TGTGCCAGCAGTGGTCTAGCGGACACCGGGGAGCTGTTTTTT. The rearrangement uses TRBV11-3 and TRBJ2-2; 7 bases agree with TRBD2. V trimming: 6 bases; J trimming: 3 bases; junction bases outside the gene matches: 4. The CDR3 is 14 amino acids. The germline CDR1 and CDR2 sequences are SGHNT and YENEEA.

This clone was picked up one time. V and J are TRBV14 and TRBJ2-6; D gene unclear. Trimming shortened V by 6 bases and J by 4 bases, and 7 bases separated the two germline ends. This CDR3 is 13 amino acids long. The V gene's germline CDR1 is SGHDN and CDR2 FVKESK. The CDR3 sequence: CASRLAGANVLTF. In nucleotides, the CDR3 is TGTGCCAGCAGGCTGGCAGGGGCCAACGTCCTGACTTTC.

CDR3 protein: CASSLQGGNEQFF. The CDR3 DNA follows: TGTGCCAGCAGTTTACAGGGGGGAAATGAGCAGTTCTTC. This chain links TRBV27 with TRBJ2-1; possibly TRBD1 for D (7 bases). This CDR3 spans 13 amino acids. The V gene lost 2 bases and the J gene lost 7 bases, with 9 bases spanning the gap. Germline V gene data show CDR1 as MNHEY and CDR2 as SMNVEV (reference sequence).

The table lists this clone with a count of one. Here the CDR3 DNA reads TGTGCCAGCAGCGTATTGGGACAGGGAGGAGGAGAGACCCAGTACTTC. It codes for CASSVLGQGGGETQYF. This rearrangement joins TRBV11-3 to TRBJ2-5; 9 bases line up with TRBD1. The CDR3 length is 16 residues. Germline assignment: CDR1 SGHNT and CDR2 YENEEA. V gave up 5 bases and J gave up 4 bases; unmatched junction bases: 11.

This chain connects TRBV7-9 to TRBJ2-3; D perhaps matches TRBD1 (5 bases). V was clipped by 6 bases and J by 2 bases, with 15 bases between them. The CDR3 extends over 15 amino acids. CDR1 and CDR2 (germline): SEHNR, FQNEAQ (reference sequence). CDR3 DNA sequence: TGTGCCAGCAGGGGCAGGGTTGGGCCCACAGATACGCAGTATTTT. Translation gives CASRGRVGPTDTQYF. The full variable domain, its missing parts supplied by reference TRBV7-9 and TRBJ2-3, is DTGVSQNPRHKITKRGQNVTFRCDPISEHNRLYWYRQTLGQGPEFLTYFQNEAQLEKSRLLSDRFSAERPKGSFSTLEIQRTEQGDSAMYLCASRGRVGPTDTQYFGPGTRLTVL.

This clone was counted only a few times. The chain is built from TRBV6-5 and TRBJ2-5, with D perhaps TRBD1 (5 bases). CDR3 length: 14 amino acids. V lost 5 bases to trimming and J lost 0 bases, with 10 bases between them. In germline, CDR1 is MNHEY, CDR2 SVGAGI. The CDR3 nucleotides are TGTGCCAGCAGTCCCGGACATGACCAAGAGACCCAGTACTTC. Translation: CASSPGHDQETQYF.

J is TRBJ2-1 and V is TRBV11-3; 11 nucleotides align to TRBD2. With V trimmed by 3 bases and J by 9 bases, 7 bases remained unmatched. Germline V gene data show CDR1 as SGHNT and CDR2 as YENEEA. The CDR3 is 15 amino acids. CDR3 coding DNA: TGTGCCAGCAGCTTCGGTACTAGCGGGAGCCCTGAGCAGTTCTTC. Protein product: CASSFGTSGSPEQFF.

This clone occurred a few times. J is TRBJ2-1 and V is TRBV29-1; 7 nucleotides line up with TRBD1. Per germline, CDR1 SQVTM and CDR2 ANQGSEA. This CDR3 comprises 13 residues. The V gene end was trimmed by 6 bases and the J gene end by 13 bases; junction bases not matched to a gene: 15. The CDR3 region has the DNA TGCAGCGTCCTCCTTACGACAGGGTTCATTCAGTTCTTC. Translated: CSVLLTTGFIQFF.

This clone has a handful of counts. This sequence joins TRBV2 and TRBJ2-4, with D perhaps TRBD1 or TRBD2 (6 bases each). The germline V gene encodes CDR1 SNHLY and CDR2 FYNNEI. Trimming took 6 bases from V and 10 from J, leaving 13 bases between them. This CDR3 has 12 residues. For the CDR3, the DNA is TGTGCCAGCAGCGCCGGGGGCGGGATTCAGTACTTC. Residues: CASSAGGGIQYF.

This rearrangement joins TRBV2 to TRBJ2-1; TRBD2 is a possible D gene (5 bases). Germline V gene lookup returns CDR1 SNHLY and CDR2 FYNNEI. This CDR3 contains 14 residues. V shed 8 bases and J shed 2 bases, with 13 bases lying between them. The CDR3 DNA sequence: TGTGCCAGCGCGTGGACTCCGGCCTACAATGAGCAGTTCTTC. This translates into CASAWTPAYNEQFF.

Sample share makes this clone medium-sized. The V gene is TRBV10-2, the J gene TRBJ1-1; D unresolved. Trimming shortened V by 6 bases and J by 4 bases, and 21 bases separated the two germline ends. Looked up from germline, CDR1 is WSHSY and CDR2 is SAAADI. This CDR3 has 16 residues. CDR3 protein: CASRRGEPLRSTEAFF. In DNA form, the CDR3 reads TGCGCCAGCAGGAGAGGCGAGCCTTTGAGGTCCACTGAAGCTTTCTTT.

The chain couples TRBV9 to TRBJ1-1; D ambiguous. Germline CDR1 reads SGDLS; CDR2 reads YYNGEE. Between the trimmed V and J ends, which lost 4 bases and 0 bases, there was a span of 13 bases. This CDR3 contains 15 residues. DNA of the CDR3: TGTGCCAGCAGCCCGCGCCCGGGCCTGAACACTGAAGCTTTCTTT. It translates to CASSPRPGLNTEAFF.

The chain couples TRBV4-3 to TRBJ2-3; D perhaps matches TRBD2 (6 bases). CDR1 and CDR2 from the germline V gene are LGHNA and YSLEER. This CDR3 has 15 amino acids. Trimming removed 0 bases at V and 4 bases at J, with 11 bases between. The CDR3 nucleotides are TGCGCCAGCAGCCAAGATGAGACGGGAGCAGATACGCAGTATTTT. Residues: CASSQDETGADTQYF.

This clone was seen just once. This chain uses TRBV5-1 with TRBJ2-5; TRBD2 is a possible D gene (6 bases). Trimming removed 4 bases at V and 2 bases at J, with 21 bases between. CDR3 length: 17 residues. CDR1 is SGHRS and CDR2 is YFSETQ in the germline V gene. CDR3 protein: CASSRGTGAGIQETQYF. CDR3 nucleotide sequence: TGCGCCAGCAGCCGGGGTACGGGAGCGGGTATACAAGAGACCCAGTACTTC.

The chain links TRBV12-5 to TRBJ2-7; D is ambiguous. The CDR3 has 13 amino acids. Germline V gene sequence: CDR1 LGHNT, CDR2 FRNRAP. Trimming took off 0 bases at V and 6 bases at J, with 9 bases between the two ends. CDR3 region: CASGLVDQAEQYF. The CDR3, as DNA: TGTGCTAGTGGTTTGGTGGACCAGGCCGAGCAGTACTTC.

The rearrangement links TRBV6-5 to TRBJ2-1; D ambiguous. V gave up 5 bases and J gave up 4 bases, with 12 bases separating them. The CDR3 totals 14 residues. Germline values: CDR1 MNHEY, CDR2 SVGAGI. The CDR3 DNA follows: TGTGCCAGCAGTAATGGGTGGGCTTACAATGAGCAGTTCTTC. Its protein product is CASSNGWAYNEQFF.

This clone was observed many times. V and J are TRBV6-6 and TRBJ1-3; D not certain. The CDR3 contains 14 residues. Germline CDR1 MNHNY, CDR2 SVGAGI (reference sequence). V gave up 2 bases and J gave up 5 bases, with 10 bases separating them. The chain's CDR3 is CASSYLGLRNTIYF. CDR3 coding DNA: TGTGCCAGCAGTTACCTCGGACTGAGAAACACCATATATTTT.

The V call is TRBV6-6, the J call TRBJ1-3; possibly TRBD1 for D (6 bases). Germline loops: CDR1 MNHNY, CDR2 SVGAGI (reference sequence). Trimming removed 2 bases from V and 1 base from J, with 9 bases in between. This CDR3 region has 15 residues. CDR3 region: CASSYRGGSGNTIYF. Here the CDR3 DNA reads TGTGCCAGCAGTTACAGGGGGGGTTCTGGAAACACCATATATTTT.

V gene TRBV5-1 combines with J gene TRBJ2-5, with D tentatively TRBD1 (6 bases). Germline V gene sequence: CDR1 SGHRS, CDR2 YFSETQ. Trimming cost V 4 bases and J 5 bases, with 21 bases left between them. This CDR3 is built from 16 residues. CDR3 in amino acids: CASSNQDSEGDETQYF. The CDR3 DNA sequence: TGCGCCAGCAGCAATCAGGACTCTGAGGGGGATGAGACCCAGTACTTC.

DNA of the CDR3: TGCGCCAGCGCGAGGGCAGGGGGTTACGAGCAGTACTTC. It translates to CASARAGGYEQYF. V and J are TRBV4-1 and TRBJ2-7; 7 positions agree with TRBD1. This CDR3 contains 13 residues. Germline CDR1 MGHRA, CDR2 YSYEKL. V dropped 8 bases and J dropped 4; count of bases not matched to a gene: 8.

CDR3 loop: CASSPQGASNSPLHF. For the CDR3, the DNA is TGTGCCAGCTCACCTCAGGGGGCAAGTAATTCACCCCTCCACTTT. The J gene is TRBJ1-6, the V gene TRBV18, with 8 bases lining up with TRBD1. The CDR3 is made up of 15 amino acids. V lost 3 bases and J lost 6; bases outside the gene matches: 4. Germline loops: CDR1 KGHSH, CDR2 LQKENI.

This chain uses TRBV7-2 with TRBJ1-1, with D possibly TRBD1 on 5 matching bases. The CDR3 is 13 residues long. Germline CDR1 reads SGHTA; CDR2 reads FQGNSA. V was trimmed by 3 bases and J by 1 base, leaving 6 bases between them. This chain's CDR3 is CASSLGRNTEAFF. The CDR3 DNA reads TGTGCCAGCAGCTTGGGACGGAACACTGAAGCTTTCTTT.

In the case of this clone: Compared with germline, one end of the junction differs, possibly owing to a read error. The chain recombines TRBV5-4 with TRBJ2-7, with 10 bases fitting TRBD2. This CDR3 has 17 amino acids. Germline V gene sequence: CDR1 SGHNT, CDR2 YYREEE (reference sequence). The CDR3 DNA reads as TGCGCCAGCAGCCGAGCGCCGGGGCTAGCGGGGGCTCGAGAGCAGTACTTC. Residues: CASSRAPGLAGAREQYF. The full variable domain, with the rest looked up from reference TRBV5-4 and TRBJ2-7, is ETGVTQSPTHLIKTRGQQVTLRCSSQSGHNTVSWYQQALGQGPQFIFQYYREEENGRGNFPPRFSGLQFPNYSSELNVNALELDDSALYLCASSRAPGLAGAREQYFGPGTRLTVT.